This TCR beta chain emerged from a study of T-cell reconstitution after alpha-beta-depleted transplantation in children. The TCRbeta library was prepared with unique molecular identifiers. TCRdb recomputed calls from the PCR reads with MiXCR, one row per CDR3 protein. The sample shows hundreds of thousands of distinct CDR3 sequences, about a tenth of them seen only once. There are many counts of this clonotype. CDR3 length: 13 amino acids. Per the germline V gene, CDR1 is MNHEY and CDR2 is SMNVEV (reference sequence). The trim removed 5 bases at V and 3 bases at J, leaving 4 bases unmatched. Sample: PBMCs, taken before TCRalphabeta/CD19-depleted stem cell transplant. The chain uses TRBV27 and TRBJ2-7; 7 bases match TRBD1. The TCR comes from a boy under three years old with acute myeloid leukemia, due to receive a stem cell transplant. CDR3 loop: CASSTGTDYEQYF. CDR3 sequence (DNA): TGTGCCAGCAGTACCGGGACAGACTACGAGCAGTACTTC.